A single sample is the source of the 18 T cell receptor beta chains below, sequenced in a study of cytomegalovirus exposure and HLA in healthy donors. The PCR contained 60 Vbeta and 13 Jbeta primers. Here immunoSEQ multiplex PCR was the method, and the copy in TCRdb shows in-frame clones only, minus some. The sample yields 120,000 or so clones, 60% to 80% seen once. Sequencing input: PBMCs. The receptors were gathered from a man aged 45-60 years in good health and CMV-seropositive.

To note about this clone: This sample also contains other DNA sequences that code for the same CDR3. V is TRBV7-2 and J is TRBJ2-1; D gene uncertain. CDR1 is SGHTA and CDR2 is FQGNSA in the germline V gene. There are 13 residues in the CDR3. Trimming cost V 1 base and J 4 bases, with 5 bases left between them. Here the CDR3 DNA reads TGTGCCAGCAGCTTAGTGTCTTACAATGAGCAGTTCTTC. Translating gives CASSLVSYNEQFF.

The chain joins TRBV5-8 to TRBJ1-2; D call uncertain. Between the trimmed V and J ends, which lost 2 bases and 0 bases, there was a span of 5 bases. CDR1 is SGHTS, CDR2 YDEGEE, per germline. This CDR3 spans 13 amino acids. In DNA form, the CDR3 reads TGTGCCAGCAGCTTCATTGCTAACTATGGCTACACCTTC. It translates to CASSFIANYGYTF. Full variable domain (outside the CDR3, taken from reference TRBV5-8 and TRBJ1-2): EAGVTQSPTHLIKTRGQQATLRCSPISGHTSVYWYQQALGLGLQFLLWYDEGEERNRGNFPPRFSGRQFPNYSSELNVNALELEDSALYLCASSFIANYGYTFGSGTRLTVV.

The chain is built from TRBV28 and TRBJ2-5, with D tentatively TRBD2 (7 bases). V was cut by 8 bases and J by 12 bases, with 28 bases left in between. Looked up from germline, CDR1 is MDHEN and CDR2 is SYDVKM. This CDR3 has 15 residues. CDR3 region: CASPNSETSMGGKYF. The DNA of the CDR3 is TGTGCCAGCCCTAACTCCGAGACTAGCATGGGGGGCAAGTACTTC.

V and J are TRBV2 and TRBJ1-1, with 7 bases aligning to TRBD1. The trim removed 8 bases at V and 4 bases at J, leaving 7 bases unmatched. Looked up from germline, CDR1 is SNHLY and CDR2 is FYNNEI. This CDR3 spans 13 amino acids. The CDR3 bases are TGTGCCAGCCGGTCCGCAGGGGGCACTGAAGCTTTCTTT. Its protein product is CASRSAGGTEAFF.

The rearrangement links TRBV15 to TRBJ2-2; D possibly corresponds to TRBD1 (6 bases). The V end was cut by 0 bases, the J end by 6 bases, with 14 bases between. This CDR3 has 16 residues. CDR1 is LNHNV and CDR2 is YYDKDF in the germline V gene (reference sequence). In DNA form, the CDR3 reads TGTGCCACCAGCAGAGAGTATGGGACATCAGCCGGGGAGCTGTTTTTT. Residues: CATSREYGTSAGELFF.

The V and J genes are TRBV5-1 and TRBJ1-1, with D possibly matching TRBD1 (6 bases). The CDR3 consists of 15 residues. V lost 4 bases to trimming and J lost 1 base, with 14 bases between them. Germline V gene sequence: CDR1 SGHRS, CDR2 YFSETQ. The CDR3 region has the DNA TGCGCCAGCAGCCTGGGGGACAACTCGAACACTGAAGCTTTCTTT. It is translated as CASSLGDNSNTEAFF.

In this sample, this clone turned up once. V and J are TRBV7-2 and TRBJ2-7, with 10 bases that match TRBD2. This CDR3 comprises 18 residues. Germline-derived CDR1 and CDR2 are SGHTA and FQGNSA. V was pared by 4 bases and J by 2 bases, with 14 bases of the junction left unmatched. The CDR3 sequence: CASSSPASGSPSPYEQYF. The CDR3 DNA is TGTGCCAGCAGCTCACCCGCTAGCGGGAGCCCTTCCCCCTACGAGCAGTACTTC.

This sequence joins TRBV10-2 and TRBJ2-7; unclear D gene. Trimming cost V 7 bases and J 3 bases, with 13 bases left between them. CDR3 length: 13 amino acids. Germline CDR1 is WSHSY and CDR2 is SAAADI. CDR3 bases: TGCGCCAGCATGTCGGGTCCCTACTACGAGCAGTACTTC. Translation: CASMSGPYYEQYF.

The CDR3 reads CASSLGTGGRETQYF. The CDR3 region has the DNA TGTGCCAGCAGCTTGGGTACGGGAGGAAGGGAGACCCAGTACTTC. The J gene is TRBJ2-5, the V gene TRBV5-4, with 7 bases that match TRBD2. Germline CDR1 is SGHNT and CDR2 is YYREEE (reference sequence). This CDR3 has 15 amino acids. Trimming removed 0 bases from V and 5 bases from J; junction bases left unmatched: 7.

In regard to this clone: Distinct nucleotide sequences in the sample also encode this CDR3. The V call is TRBV7-2, the J call TRBJ1-1, with 10 nucleotides matching TRBD1. The trim removed 5 bases at V and 4 bases at J, leaving 1 base unmatched. CDR1 is SGHTA, CDR2 FQGNSA, per germline. CDR3 length equals 13 residues. The CDR3 region has the DNA TGTGCCAGCAGCAGGGACAGGGGCACTGAAGCTTTCTTT. Translation gives CASSRDRGTEAFF.

This chain joins TRBV4-3 and TRBJ2-1; TRBD1 matches 9 bases. The ends lost 3 bases at V and 4 bases at J; junction bases unmatched: 7. CDR1 LGHNA and CDR2 YSLEER come from the germline V gene. The length of the CDR3 is 16 residues. CDR3 DNA sequence: TGCGCCAGCAGCCATGGCCGGGACAGGGTATACAATGAGCAGTTCTTC. This gives the protein CASSHGRDRVYNEQFF.

The chain employs TRBV19 and TRBJ1-3; D gene unclear. The V end was cut by 5 bases, the J end by 0 bases, with 8 bases between. Per germline, CDR1 LNHDA and CDR2 SQIVND (reference sequence). This CDR3 comprises 14 residues. Here the CDR3 DNA reads TGTGCCAGTAGTTTAGTCTACTCTGGAAACACCATATATTTT. It encodes CASSLVYSGNTIYF.

The chain uses TRBV5-4 and TRBJ1-3; 7 bases line up with TRBD1. With 3 bases clipped from V and 0 bases from J, the junction kept 0 bases outside the gene matches. Germline values: CDR1 SGHNT, CDR2 YYREEE (reference sequence). The CDR3 runs 14 residues. CDR3 residues: CASSWDSSGNTIYF. In nucleotides, the CDR3 is TGTGCCAGCAGCTGGGACAGCTCTGGAAACACCATATATTTT.

The chain is built from TRBV11-2 and TRBJ2-7; D remains unclear. The CDR3 is 13 residues long. V lost 5 bases, J lost 2 bases, and 10 bases lay in between. Germline CDR1 is SGHAT and CDR2 is FQNNGV. The CDR3 DNA is TGTGCCAGCAGCCCTGATCCTACCTACGAGCAGTACTTC. Translated, it gives CASSPDPTYEQYF.

Remarks on this clone: One end of the junction is discordant with germline, which a read error may explain. This chain uses TRBV7-2 with TRBJ2-1; D might be TRBD1 or TRBD2, each matching 5 bases. The CDR3 loop spans 15 amino acids. Germline CDR1 and CDR2: SGHTA and FQGNSA. CDR3 loop: CASSLAPGPGDEQFF. CDR3 sequence (DNA): TGTGCCAGCAGCCTAGCCCCAGGGCCTGGGGATGAGCAGTTCTTC.

About this clone: The same CDR3 also results from other DNA sequences found in this sample. The V gene is TRBV5-4, the J gene TRBJ1-1, with a tentative D call TRBD1 (5 bases). The V end was cut by 1 base, the J end by 2 bases, with 6 bases between. The CDR3 consists of 13 residues. Per the germline V gene, CDR1 is SGHNT and CDR2 is YYREEE (reference sequence). CDR3 sequence (DNA): TGTGCCAGCAGCTTGAGGGGTAACACTGAAGCTTTCTTT. As protein: CASSLRGNTEAFF.

The V and J genes are TRBV5-6 and TRBJ2-7; 8 bases map to TRBD2. The CDR3 runs to 16 residues. V lost 0 bases, J lost 9 bases, and 14 bases stayed unmatched. Germline V gene lookup returns CDR1 SGHDT and CDR2 YYEEEE. CDR3 sequence: CASSLVSSGSGPGQYF. Here the CDR3 DNA reads TGTGCCAGCAGCTTGGTATCCAGCGGGAGCGGTCCAGGGCAGTACTTC.

With respect to this clone: A junction boundary mismatches the germline segment, possibly from a read error. The chain carries TRBV7-9 and TRBJ2-7; 9 bases fit TRBD1. Germline V lookup: CDR1 SEHNR, CDR2 FQNEAQ (reference sequence). CDR3 length equals 17 residues. The CDR3 nucleotides read TGTTCCAGCAGCTCCCTGGGCGGGACAGGGATCTCCTACGAGCAGTACTTC. Its translation is CSSSSLGGTGISYEQYF.